What follows are 27 T cell receptor beta chains derived from one specimen sequenced in a study of shared clonotypes between healthy human individuals. The table came from immunoSEQ multiplex PCR; TCRdb's copy has only in-frame clones and leaves some out. Seen here are about 510,000 clones, 60% to 80% observed once, and the top ten hold roughly an eighth. Sequenced: PBMCs. Receptor source: a woman in her thirties or forties in good health. Some clones in this sample may be carry-over from other donors' samples.

The V and J genes are TRBV5-4 and TRBJ1-2; the D is unclear. The CDR3 length is 15 residues. V dropped 4 bases and J dropped 2 bases, with 15 bases sitting between them. Germline CDR1 is SGHNT and CDR2 is YYREEE (reference sequence). CDR3 region: CASSPGSERNYGYTF. The CDR3, as DNA: TGTGCCAGCAGCCCCGGATCTGAAAGAAACTATGGCTACACCTTC.

Details on this clone: A read error may be the cause here, since a much bigger clone is one base away. CDR3 sequence reads: CASSFPNTDTQYF. CDR3 nucleotides: TGTGCCAGCAGCTTCCCCAACACAGATACGCAGTATTTT. This sequence joins TRBV12-1 and TRBJ2-3; the table names TRBD1, a call not compared with the DNA. TRBV12-1 is a pseudogene locus. The CDR3 is made up of 13 amino acids.

The J gene is TRBJ2-1, the V gene TRBV4-3; maybe TRBD2 (5 bases). This CDR3 comprises 18 residues. V lost 6 bases, J lost 7 bases, and 28 bases lay in between. Germline V gives CDR1 LGHNA, CDR2 YSLEER. CDR3 nucleotide sequence: TGCGCCAGCAGGCCCAGTCTTGCGCTTTTTTCAACTAGAAATGAGCAGTTCTTC. It translates to CASRPSLALFSTRNEQFF.

Comments on this clone: An end of the junction does not agree with germline; a read error may underlie this. The rearrangement links TRBV7-9 to TRBJ2-7; TRBD1 might be the D (6 bases). The germline V gene encodes CDR1 SEHNR and CDR2 FQNEAQ (reference sequence). The length of the CDR3 is 12 residues. The CDR3 nucleotides are TGTGCCAGCAGCTTAGTACTGGACAGACTTCACTTC. Protein sequence: CASSLVLDRLHF.

V gene TRBV6-1 combines with J gene TRBJ2-1; 7 bases map to TRBD2. In germline, CDR1 is MNHNS, CDR2 SASEGT. The CDR3 spans 15 residues. The V gene end was trimmed by 7 bases and the J gene end by 2 bases; junction bases not matched to a gene: 8. This CDR3 is CASIRSGKAYNEQFF. The DNA of the CDR3 is TGTGCCAGCATTAGAAGCGGGAAAGCCTACAATGAGCAGTTCTTC.

The chain uses TRBV4-2 and TRBJ2-7, with a weak D call TRBD1 (6 bases). CDR1 LGHNA and CDR2 YNFKEQ come from the germline V gene. V was trimmed by 0 bases and J by 4 bases, leaving 16 bases between them. The CDR3 contains 16 residues. The CDR3 protein is CASSQDLGAGWYEQYF. CDR3 nucleotide sequence: TGTGCCAGCAGCCAAGATCTGGGGGCAGGGTGGTACGAGCAGTACTTC.

The chain is built from TRBV29-1 and TRBJ1-1, with D unresolved. CDR3 size: 13 residues. CDR1 SQVTM and CDR2 ANQGSEA come from the germline V gene. Trimming shortened V by 7 bases and J by 1 base, and 13 bases separated the two germline ends. The CDR3: CSALGIGNTEAFF. In DNA form, the CDR3 reads TGCAGCGCCCTAGGGATAGGGAACACTGAAGCTTTCTTT.

A note on this clone: The identical CDR3 is also encoded by other nucleotide sequences in the sample. The chain employs TRBV9 and TRBJ2-5; the D gene could be TRBD1 or TRBD2 (5 bases each). With 0 bases removed from V and 0 bases from J, the gap between germline ends came to 6 bases. There are 14 residues in the CDR3. The V gene's germline CDR1 is SGDLS and CDR2 YYNGEE. The CDR3 DNA sequence: TGTGCCAGCAGCGTAGGGGGGAACCAAGAGACCCAGTACTTC. Translated: CASSVGGNQETQYF.

This rearrangement joins TRBV10-1 to TRBJ2-1; TRBD1 aligns across 8 bases. The ends lost 0 bases at V and 8 bases at J; junction bases unmatched: 6. Per germline, CDR1 WNHNN and CDR2 SYGVQD (reference sequence). The CDR3 runs to 15 residues. CDR3 coding DNA: TGCGCCAGCAGTGAGTCAGGACAGGGATACGATGAGCAGTTCTTC. It encodes CASSESGQGYDEQFF.

The chain carries TRBV5-6 and TRBJ2-1; D call uncertain. The V and J ends lost 0 bases and 4 bases respectively, with 11 bases between them. Germline CDR1 SGHDT, CDR2 YYEEEE. CDR3 length equals 15 residues. CDR3 sequence: CASSLDPVLYNEQFF. CDR3 coding DNA: TGTGCCAGCAGCTTGGATCCCGTCTTGTACAATGAGCAGTTCTTC.

This clone was recorded a few times. This rearrangement joins TRBV5-1 to TRBJ1-4, with a weak D call TRBD1 (6 bases). The CDR3 has 14 residues. From germline, CDR1 is SGHRS and CDR2 YFSETQ. V shed 1 base and J shed 8 bases, with 12 bases lying between them. CDR3 DNA: TGCGCCAGCAGCTTGCCCGGAGGGGGAGAAAAACTGTTTTTT. This encodes CASSLPGGGEKLFF.

This rearrangement joins TRBV5-4 to TRBJ2-7, with D perhaps matching TRBD1 (6 bases). The germline V gene encodes CDR1 SGHNT and CDR2 YYREEE (reference sequence). The CDR3 has 15 residues. V was clipped by 4 bases and J by 7 bases, with 21 bases between them. CDR3 protein: CASSPLPGHIGEQYF. CDR3 coding DNA: TGTGCCAGCAGCCCCCTTCCGGGACACATTGGAGAGCAGTACTTC.

This clone was counted between two and nine times. V is TRBV21-1 and J is TRBJ1-4. TRBV21-1 is described as a pseudogene. The length of the CDR3 is 15 residues. CDR3 coding DNA: TGTGCCAGCAGCAAAAGGAAGACAACTAATGAAAAACTGTTTTTT. It is translated as CASSKRKTTNEKLFF.

As regards this clone: Other DNA variants within this sample encode the same CDR3. This chain joins TRBV9 and TRBJ1-1; D gene uncertain. This CDR3 region has 13 residues. Germline CDR1 reads SGDLS; CDR2 reads YYNGEE. V gave up 0 bases and J gave up 5 bases, with 8 bases separating them. CDR3 loop: CASSVGVGTEAFF. The CDR3 DNA is TGTGCCAGCAGCGTAGGAGTTGGGACTGAAGCTTTCTTT.

This clone was counted at least ten times. The gene calls are TRBV6-6 and TRBJ2-2, with 10 bases fitting TRBD1. Trimming took 8 bases from V and 4 from J; bases not matched to a gene: 10. Germline V CDR1 and CDR2: MNHNY, SVGAGI (reference sequence). The CDR3 is 16 amino acids. The CDR3 region is CASSGTGVGLTGELFF. CDR3 nucleotide sequence: TGTGCCAGCTCCGGGACAGGGGTCGGTCTCACCGGGGAGCTGTTTTTT.

The V call is TRBV30, the J call TRBJ1-4; 9 bases map to TRBD1. CDR1 is GTSNPN, CDR2 SVGIG, per germline (reference sequence). This CDR3 comprises 13 residues. The V segment lost 5 bases and the J segment 6 bases; nucleotides outside the gene matches: 4. The DNA for the CDR3 is TGTGCCTGGCACAGGGGGCCGGATGAAAAACTGTTTTTT. It translates to CAWHRGPDEKLFF.

Notes on this clone: One junction end disagrees with the germline gene, perhaps due to a read error. The sample holds other DNA sequences that translate to the same CDR3. The chain uses TRBV6-6 and TRBJ2-7; no definite D call. Germline V gives CDR1 MNHNY, CDR2 SVGAGI (reference sequence). The CDR3 loop spans 12 amino acids. The CDR3 protein is CASRSSSYEQYF. For the CDR3, the DNA is TGTGCCAGCAGGAGTAGCTCCTATGAGCAGTACTTC.

J is TRBJ2-6 and V is TRBV4-2; possibly TRBD2 for D (5 bases). The V end lost 1 base, the J end lost 0 bases, and 13 bases lay between the germline ends. Germline lookup yields CDR1 LGHNA and CDR2 YNFKEQ. There are 18 residues in the CDR3. In DNA form, the CDR3 reads TGTGCCAGCAGCCAAGGACCGGGATCAGGCTCTGGGGCCAACGTCCTGACTTTC. Its protein is CASSQGPGSGSGANVLTF.

The chain couples TRBV29-1 to TRBJ1-1; D remains unclear. Trimming removed 4 bases from V and 1 base from J, with 7 bases in between. Germline assignment: CDR1 SQVTM and CDR2 ANQGSEA. CDR3 size: 12 residues. CDR3 loop: CSVAFQNTEAFF. The CDR3 DNA follows: TGCAGCGTTGCCTTCCAGAACACTGAAGCTTTCTTT.

This chain joins TRBV5-1 and TRBJ1-5; no clear D gene. V shed 4 bases and J shed 9 bases, with 11 bases lying between them. The CDR3 extends over 12 amino acids. Germline lookup yields CDR1 SGHRS and CDR2 YFSETQ. The CDR3 bases are TGCGCCAGCAGCACTGGACGGGGGCCCCAGCATTTT. Amino acid sequence: CASSTGRGPQHF.

V and J are TRBV21-1 and TRBJ1-5. TRBV21-1 is recorded as a pseudogene. The CDR3 is 16 amino acids. The CDR3 bases are TGTGCCCCTAGGGTAGGCCCCTTGTCAGCCAATCAGCCCCAGCATTTT. It codes for CAPRVGPLSANQPQHF.

The gene calls are TRBV9 and TRBJ2-3, with 10 nucleotides matching TRBD2. The V segment lost 4 bases and the J segment 5 bases; nucleotides outside the gene matches: 4. This CDR3 comprises 14 residues. The germline CDR1 and CDR2 sequences are SGDLS and YYNGEE. For the CDR3, the DNA is TGTGCCAGCAGCCCTCGACTAGCGGGAGATACGCAGTATTTT. This encodes CASSPRLAGDTQYF.

This rearrangement joins TRBV2 to TRBJ2-7, with 11 bases aligning to TRBD2. J lost 4 bases, V lost 6 bases, and 5 bases had no gene match. CDR1 is SNHLY, CDR2 FYNNEI, per germline. This CDR3 is built from 14 residues. The CDR3 sequence: CASSLAGGPYEQYF. The CDR3 DNA sequence: TGTGCCAGCAGCTTAGCGGGAGGGCCGTACGAGCAGTACTTC. Full variable domain (outside the CDR3, taken from reference TRBV2 and TRBJ2-7): EPEVTQTPSHQVTQMGQEVILRCVPISNHLYFYWYRQILGQKVEFLVSFYNNEISEKSEIFDDQFSVERPDGSNFTLKIRSTKLEDSAMYFCASSLAGGPYEQYFGPGTRLTVT.

The rearrangement joins TRBV5-5 to TRBJ1-2; D might be TRBD1 (5 bases). Germline V lookup: CDR1 SGHKS, CDR2 YYEKEE (reference sequence). CDR3 length: 16 amino acids. Trimming removed 0 bases at V and 8 bases at J, with 20 bases between. The CDR3 loop reads CASSLAGGGVGTGYTF. CDR3 sequence (DNA): TGTGCCAGCAGCTTGGCCGGGGGAGGGGTTGGTACCGGCTACACCTTC. The full variable domain, completed using reference TRBV5-5 and TRBJ1-2, is DAGVTQSPTHLIKTRGQQVTLRCSPISGHKSVSWYQQVLGQGPQFIFQYYEKEERGRGNFPDRFSARQFPNYSSELNVNALLLGDSALYLCASSLAGGGVGTGYTFGSGTRLTVV.

The rearrangement joins TRBV4-2 to TRBJ2-1; 13 bases map to TRBD2. V was clipped by 0 bases and J by 8 bases; unmatched bases: 1. This CDR3 is 15 amino acids long. Germline V CDR1 and CDR2: LGHNA, YNFKEQ. Written as DNA, the CDR3 is TGTGCCAGCAGCCAAGAACTAGCGGGAGGGGATGAGCAGTTCTTC. Residues: CASSQELAGGDEQFF.

The gene calls are TRBV18 and TRBJ1-6, with 7 positions matching TRBD1. V gave up 4 bases and J gave up 10 bases; unmatched junction bases: 10. This CDR3 spans 15 amino acids. The germline gives CDR1 KGHSH, CDR2 LQKENI. CDR3 nucleotides: TGTGCCAGCTCACTTGACAGGGCCGAAGGATCACCCCTCCACTTT. This sequence encodes CASSLDRAEGSPLHF.

V is TRBV18 and J is TRBJ2-2; D is ambiguous. This CDR3 is built from 15 residues. The germline V and J ends were trimmed by 3 bases and 7 bases, with 15 bases remaining between them. Germline V gives CDR1 KGHSH, CDR2 LQKENI. The CDR3 sequence: CASSPADSAGGELFF. The DNA for the CDR3 is TGTGCCAGCTCACCGGCAGACTCCGCCGGCGGGGAGCTGTTTTTT.